One sample yielded the 21 T cell receptor beta chains listed below, sequenced in a study of cytomegalovirus exposure and HLA in healthy donors. Researchers ran the PCR with 60 Vbeta and 13 Jbeta primers. The assay was immunoSEQ multiplex PCR, and TCRdb's table has in-frame clones only and misses some. This table has roughly 98,000 clones, approximately 74% appearing once. Sequenced input: PBMCs. These receptors were taken from a female donor in good health and CMV-seropositive.

This rearrangement joins TRBV7-3 to TRBJ1-1; the D gene is possibly TRBD1 (5 bases). CDR3 length: 13 residues. V was trimmed by 5 bases and J by 6 bases, leaving 13 bases between them. Germline V gene lookup returns CDR1 SGHTA and CDR2 FQGTGA. CDR3 nucleotides: TGTGCCAGCAGCCCGGCCAGGGAGGCTGAAGCTTTCTTT. This translates into CASSPAREAEAFF.

This clone was counted between two and nine times. V gene TRBV25-1 combines with J gene TRBJ2-4; D perhaps matches TRBD2 (6 bases). Germline CDR1 is MGHDK and CDR2 is SYGVNS. The CDR3 is made up of 16 amino acids. Trimming shortened V by 2 bases and J by 7 bases, and 18 bases separated the two germline ends. CDR3 coding DNA: TGTGCCAGCAGTGAAATTGCCCCCGCGGAGGGGAACATTCAGTACTTC. Translating it yields CASSEIAPAEGNIQYF.

This chain links TRBV11-1 with TRBJ2-5; perhaps TRBD2 as D (6 bases). The CDR3 runs 13 residues. The V end lost 4 bases, the J end lost 3 bases, and 9 bases lay between the germline ends. Germline CDR1 SGHAT, CDR2 FQDESV (reference sequence). CDR3: CASSSWGEETQYF. The CDR3 DNA reads TGTGCCAGCAGCTCCTGGGGGGAAGAGACCCAGTACTTC.

Only one count was recorded for this clone. The V gene is TRBV5-4, the J gene TRBJ2-2, with 7 nucleotides matching TRBD1. The germline CDR1 and CDR2 sequences are SGHNT and YYREEE (reference sequence). J lost 1 base, V lost 4 bases, and 7 bases had no gene match. The CDR3 covers 16 residues. DNA of the CDR3: TGTGCCAGCAGCCTCGACAGGGACAGGAACACCGGGGAGCTGTTTTTT. Its translation: CASSLDRDRNTGELFF.

The chain uses TRBV28 and TRBJ2-7; possibly TRBD2 for D (5 bases). This CDR3 has 15 amino acids. Germline assignment: CDR1 MDHEN and CDR2 SYDVKM. V was trimmed by 4 bases and J by 0 bases, leaving 13 bases between them. DNA of the CDR3: TGTGCCAGCAGTTCCGAGAGCGGACGCTCCTACGAGCAGTACTTC. This codes for CASSSESGRSYEQYF.

This clone was seen just once. The chain employs TRBV28 and TRBJ1-2, with unresolved D. The length of the CDR3 is 17 residues. V was clipped by 4 bases and J by 3 bases, with 21 bases between them. Looked up from germline, CDR1 is MDHEN and CDR2 is SYDVKM. CDR3 coding DNA: TGTGCCAGCAGTTCCCCCGGTTACGCTCCGAGGGACTATGGCTACACCTTC. It codes for CASSSPGYAPRDYGYTF.

This clone showed up just a few times. The genes are TRBV5-4 and TRBJ2-4, with unresolved D. The germline V gene encodes CDR1 SGHNT and CDR2 YYREEE (reference sequence). V was cut by 0 bases and J by 4 bases, with 8 bases left in between. This CDR3 is built from 14 residues. As DNA, the CDR3 is TGTGCCAGCAGCTTGGGGCTCGCTAAAAACATTCAGTACTTC. This encodes CASSLGLAKNIQYF. The full variable domain, rest sourced from reference TRBV5-4 and TRBJ2-4, is ETGVTQSPTHLIKTRGQQVTLRCSSQSGHNTVSWYQQALGQGPQFIFQYYREEENGRGNFPPRFSGLQFPNYSSELNVNALELDDSALYLCASSLGLAKNIQYFGAGTRLSVL.

This rearrangement joins TRBV6-6 to TRBJ2-7; 10 bases are shared with TRBD1. V shed 2 bases and J 4 bases; nucleotides not matched to a gene: 2. The germline V gene encodes CDR1 MNHNY and CDR2 SVGAGI (reference sequence). The CDR3 is 14 amino acids. CDR3 region: CASSYGTGEYEQYF. In DNA, the CDR3 is TGTGCCAGCAGTTACGGGACAGGGGAATACGAGCAGTACTTC.

The CDR3 loop reads CASSSLRTNTGELFF. CDR3 DNA sequence: TGCGCCAGCAGCTCCCTGAGGACTAACACCGGGGAGCTGTTTTTT. V gene TRBV5-1 combines with J gene TRBJ2-2; weak D call: TRBD2 (5 bases). The germline V gene has CDR1 SGHRS and CDR2 YFSETQ. The CDR3 runs 15 residues. Trimming stripped 3 bases from V and 2 bases from J, with 11 bases between.

The chain is built from TRBV30 and TRBJ1-2; 10 bases are a match to TRBD1. Germline CDR1 and CDR2: GTSNPN and SVGIG (reference sequence). CDR3 length: 18 amino acids. J was trimmed by 3 bases and V by 0 bases; bases with no gene match: 13. The CDR3 loop is CAWSVQGTGVKRDYGYTF. CDR3 nucleotide sequence: TGTGCCTGGAGTGTACAAGGGACAGGGGTCAAAAGAGACTATGGCTACACCTTC.

The chain employs TRBV5-1 and TRBJ1-6; D not resolved. This CDR3 region has 14 residues. Germline V gene lookup returns CDR1 SGHRS and CDR2 YFSETQ. Trimming cost V 4 bases and J 4 bases, with 9 bases left between them. CDR3 in DNA: TGCGCCAGCAGCCCCGGGAGATATAATTCACCCCTCCACTTT. Its protein is CASSPGRYNSPLHF.

This chain uses TRBV29-1 with TRBJ1-1; 7 nucleotides align to TRBD1. Germline CDR1 is SQVTM and CDR2 is ANQGSEA. This CDR3 contains 16 residues. V was pared by 4 bases and J by 0 bases, with 11 bases of the junction left unmatched. CDR3 protein: CSVGPGQSILNTEAFF. The CDR3 region has the DNA TGCAGCGTTGGCCCGGGACAGAGTATATTGAACACTGAAGCTTTCTTT.

The genes are TRBV11-2 and TRBJ1-1, with TRBD1 as a possible D gene (6 bases). Trimming left V 6 bases short and J 5 bases short, with 19 bases between. Germline V gives CDR1 SGHAT, CDR2 FQNNGV. The CDR3 runs to 15 residues. The CDR3 sequence is CASRMTGARETEAFF. The CDR3 coding sequence is TGTGCCAGCAGAATGACAGGAGCAAGGGAAACTGAAGCTTTCTTT. Combining the CDR3 with reference TRBV11-2 and TRBJ1-1 gives the whole variable domain EAGVAQSPRYKIIEKRQSVAFWCNPISGHATLYWYQQILGQGPKLLIQFQNNGVVDDSQLPKDRFSAERLKGVDSTLKIQPAKLEDSAVYLCASRMTGARETEAFFGQGTRLTVV.

V gene TRBV6-5 combines with J gene TRBJ1-2; 11 nucleotides agree with TRBD1. Germline V gene sequence: CDR1 MNHEY, CDR2 SVGAGI. CDR3 length: 15 amino acids. The V gene end was trimmed by 5 bases and the J gene end by 6 bases; junction bases not matched to a gene: 8. The CDR3, as DNA: TGTGCCAGCAGTCGACTCTTGGACAGGGGGCATGGCTACACCTTC. Protein: CASSRLLDRGHGYTF.

The chain joins TRBV6-1 to TRBJ1-5; TRBD1 matches at 9 bases. Germline trimming cut 2 bases from V and 9 bases from J; bases unmatched to any gene: 8. The CDR3 spans 15 residues. Germline V gene sequence: CDR1 MNHNS, CDR2 SASEGT. CDR3 DNA: TGTGCCAGCAGTGAAAGGACAGGGGACCCGCGGCCCCAGCATTTT. Its protein is CASSERTGDPRPQHF.

The chain combines TRBV28 with TRBJ1-2; D not resolved. The CDR3 has 13 amino acids. Trimming pared 2 bases from V and 3 bases from J, leaving 7 bases between. Germline-derived CDR1 and CDR2 are MDHEN and SYDVKM. The CDR3 region is CASSLVVDYGYTF. The CDR3 nucleotides read TGTGCCAGCAGTTTAGTAGTGGACTATGGCTACACCTTC.

The chain links TRBV18 to TRBJ1-1; no clear D gene. Germline CDR1 reads KGHSH; CDR2 reads LQKENI. The length of the CDR3 is 13 residues. Trimming pared 3 bases from V and 5 bases from J, leaving 10 bases between. The DNA for the CDR3 is TGTGCCAGCTCACCTGTTTCCGGGACTGAAGCTTTCTTT. Translating gives CASSPVSGTEAFF.

The rearrangement uses TRBV7-6 and TRBJ2-7; 8 positions agree with TRBD2. V lost 8 bases to trimming and J lost 1 base; unmatched junction nucleotides: 13. Germline CDR1 SGHVS, CDR2 FNYEAQ. The CDR3 spans 16 residues. CDR3 sequence (DNA): TGTGCCAGCGGACCCCCCGGGACTAGGGATTCCTACGAGCAGTACTTC. Its translation is CASGPPGTRDSYEQYF. The full variable domain, with the rest looked up from reference TRBV7-6 and TRBJ2-7, is GAGVSQSPRYKVTKRGQDVALRCDPISGHVSLYWYRQALGQGPEFLTYFNYEAQQDKSGLPNDRFSAERPEGSISTLTIQRTEQRDSAMYRCASGPPGTRDSYEQYFGPGTRLTVT.

This clone has a handful of counts. The chain has TRBV27 and TRBJ1-5, with TRBD1 as a possible D gene (6 bases). This CDR3 contains 15 residues. Germline V gives CDR1 MNHEY, CDR2 SMNVEV (reference sequence). V was clipped by 5 bases and J by 7 bases, with 18 bases between them. The CDR3 protein is CASSGYRVGSQPQHF. The CDR3, as DNA: TGTGCCAGCAGTGGATACAGGGTCGGAAGCCAGCCCCAGCATTTT.

The chain has TRBV5-1 and TRBJ1-3, with 8 bases aligning to TRBD1. V lost 4 bases, J lost 4 bases, and 13 bases stayed unmatched. The CDR3 sequence is 17 residues long. Per the germline V gene, CDR1 is SGHRS and CDR2 is YFSETQ. The CDR3 DNA follows: TGCGCCAGCAGCCCTCGACAGGGGCCCCCCGCGGGAAACACCATATATTTT. It encodes CASSPRQGPPAGNTIYF.

With respect to this clone: Its ends do not fully match the called genes, so a read error is possible. The genes are TRBV5-1 and TRBJ2-1; the match to TRBD1 covers 10 bases. Per the germline V gene, CDR1 is SGHRS and CDR2 is YFSETQ. This CDR3 contains 14 residues. The CDR3 here is CASNLGDRGSRQFF. In DNA form, the CDR3 reads TGCGCCAGCAACTTGGGGGACAGGGGTTCTAGGCAGTTCTTC. Full variable domain (missing parts from reference TRBV5-1 and TRBJ2-1): KAGVTQTPRYLIKTRGQQVTLSCSPISGHRSVSWYQQTPGQGLQFLFEYFSETQRNKGNFPGRFSGRQFSNSRSEMNVSTLELGDSALYLCASNLGDRGSRQFFGPGTRLTVL.